This TCR beta chain was identified in a study of breast tumors, draining lymph nodes, adjacent tissues. This CDR3 is built from 14 residues. Germline CDR1 is SGHVS and CDR2 is FQNEAQ. TCRdb passed the multiplex PCR reads through MiXCR, listing each CDR3 protein once. The data hold approximately 52,000 distinct CDR3 sequences, with 42% observed a single time. Remarks on this clonotype: Antigen specificity is unknown. A read error may account for a junction end that differs from germline.

The study, taken as a whole, reports: Compared with basal-like, luminal-like tumors shared significantly more repertoire with nontumor tissue. The lymph node origin of tumor T cells was framed as consistent with a hypothesis, not demonstrated. Tumor TCR diversity was below lymph nodes but above nontumor tissue.

The sequence derives from a female donor with breast cancer. Some clones in this sample may be carry-over from other donors' samples. The chain links TRBV7-8 to TRBJ1-3; D call uncertain. Input material: breast tumor tissue. The CDR3 sequence is CASSLRADGNTVYF. The CDR3 nucleotides read TGTGCCAGCAGCTTAAGGGCAGATGGAAACACCGTATATTTT.